This entry concerns a single T cell receptor beta chain. This sample was included in a study of T-cell memory formation after mild COVID-19. TCRdb re-called the 5' RACE reads through MiXCR, storing one row per CDR3 protein. The table records under 90,000 distinct CDR3 sequences, about 15% of them present only once. Material for sequencing was PBMCs or a T cell subset sorted from them (not recorded which). The receptor was derived from an adult woman who had mild COVID-19 (a few samples of this study predate the infection). Cell type and time point are not known.

The CDR3, as DNA: TGTGCCAGCAGCTTCCTTAGCGGGAGTTCCTACAATGAGCAGTTCTTC. It specifies CASSFLSGSSYNEQFF. This chain uses TRBV7-9 with TRBJ2-1, with 9 bases fitting TRBD2. The trim removed 3 bases at V and 1 base at J, leaving 4 bases unmatched. The CDR3 contains 16 residues. CDR1 and CDR2 from the germline V gene are SEHNR and FQNEAQ (reference sequence).